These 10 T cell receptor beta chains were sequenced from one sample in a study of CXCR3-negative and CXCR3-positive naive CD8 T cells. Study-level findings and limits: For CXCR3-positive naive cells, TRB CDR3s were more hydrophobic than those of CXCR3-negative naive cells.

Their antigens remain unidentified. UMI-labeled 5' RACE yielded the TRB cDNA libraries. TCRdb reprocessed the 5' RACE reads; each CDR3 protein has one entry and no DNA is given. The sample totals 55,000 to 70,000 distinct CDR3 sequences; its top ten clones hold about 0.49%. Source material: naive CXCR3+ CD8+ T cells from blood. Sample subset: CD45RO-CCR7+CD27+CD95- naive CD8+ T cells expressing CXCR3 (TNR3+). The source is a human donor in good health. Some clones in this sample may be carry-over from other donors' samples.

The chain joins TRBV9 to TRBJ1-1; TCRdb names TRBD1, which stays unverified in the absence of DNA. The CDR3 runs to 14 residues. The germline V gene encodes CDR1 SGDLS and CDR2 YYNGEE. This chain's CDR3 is CASSAGDRDTEAFF.

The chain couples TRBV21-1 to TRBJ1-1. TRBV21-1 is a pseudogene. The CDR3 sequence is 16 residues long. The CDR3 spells CASSKALSGRNTEAFF.

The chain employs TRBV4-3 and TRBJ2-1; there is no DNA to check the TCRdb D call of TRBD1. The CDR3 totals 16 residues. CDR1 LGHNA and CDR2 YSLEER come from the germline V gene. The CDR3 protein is CASSQARLPGRGEQFF.

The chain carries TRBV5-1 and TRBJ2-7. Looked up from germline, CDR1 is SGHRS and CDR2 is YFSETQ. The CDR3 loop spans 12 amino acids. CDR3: CASSFSTNEQYF.

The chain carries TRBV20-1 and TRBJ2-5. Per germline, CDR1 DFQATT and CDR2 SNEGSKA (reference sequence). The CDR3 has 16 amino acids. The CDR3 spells CSARDSLVDHQETQYF.

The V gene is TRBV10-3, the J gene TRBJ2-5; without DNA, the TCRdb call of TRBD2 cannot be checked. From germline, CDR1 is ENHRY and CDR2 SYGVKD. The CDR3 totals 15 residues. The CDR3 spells CAISEVGPSQETQYF.

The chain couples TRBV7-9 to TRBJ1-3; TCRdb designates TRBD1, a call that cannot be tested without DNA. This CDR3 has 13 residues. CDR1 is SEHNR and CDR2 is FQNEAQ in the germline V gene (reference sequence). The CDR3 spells CASSPRQGNTIYF.

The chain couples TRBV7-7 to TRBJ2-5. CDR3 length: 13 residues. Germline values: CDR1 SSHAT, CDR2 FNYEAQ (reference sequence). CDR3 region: CASSYSHIETQYF.

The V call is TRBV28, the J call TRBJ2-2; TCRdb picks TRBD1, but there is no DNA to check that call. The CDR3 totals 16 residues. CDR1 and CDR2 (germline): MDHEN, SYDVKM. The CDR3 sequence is CASSPPGGGNTGELFF.

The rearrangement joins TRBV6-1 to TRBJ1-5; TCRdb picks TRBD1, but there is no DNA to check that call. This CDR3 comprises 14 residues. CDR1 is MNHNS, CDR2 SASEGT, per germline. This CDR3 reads CASSGAGGNQPQHF.